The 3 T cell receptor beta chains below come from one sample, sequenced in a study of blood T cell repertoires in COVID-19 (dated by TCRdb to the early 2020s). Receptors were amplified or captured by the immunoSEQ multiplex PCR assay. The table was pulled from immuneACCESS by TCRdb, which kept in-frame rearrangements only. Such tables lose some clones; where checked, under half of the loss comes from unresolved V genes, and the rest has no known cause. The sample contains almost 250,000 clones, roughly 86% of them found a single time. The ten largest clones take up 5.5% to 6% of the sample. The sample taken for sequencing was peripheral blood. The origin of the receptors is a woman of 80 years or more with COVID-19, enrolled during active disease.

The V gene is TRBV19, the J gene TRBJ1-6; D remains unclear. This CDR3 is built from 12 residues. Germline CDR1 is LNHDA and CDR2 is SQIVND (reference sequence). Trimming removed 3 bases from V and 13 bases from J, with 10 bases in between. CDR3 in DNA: TGTGCCAGTAGTATCGTGGGAGGCCCCCTCCACTTT. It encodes CASSIVGGPLHF.

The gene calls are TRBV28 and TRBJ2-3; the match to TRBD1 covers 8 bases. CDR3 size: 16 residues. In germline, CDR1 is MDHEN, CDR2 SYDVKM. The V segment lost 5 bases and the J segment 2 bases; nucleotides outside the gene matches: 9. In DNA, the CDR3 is TGTGCCAGCAGTGCCGGACAGGGTCTATTCACAGATACGCAGTATTTT. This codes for CASSAGQGLFTDTQYF.

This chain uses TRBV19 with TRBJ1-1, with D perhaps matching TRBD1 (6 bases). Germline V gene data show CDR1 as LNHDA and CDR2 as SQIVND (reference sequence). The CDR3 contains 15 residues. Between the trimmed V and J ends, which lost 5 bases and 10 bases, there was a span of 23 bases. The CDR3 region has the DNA TGTGCCAGTAGTCCGCCCACTACAGGGATGGTGGGAGCTTTCTTT. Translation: CASSPPTTGMVGAFF.